These 18 T cell receptor beta chains came from one sample sequenced in a study of regulatory T cells in long-lasting Graves disease. Time point reported: newly diagnosed GD, antithyroid drugs for less than 3 months. The authors made the TCR library using RNA they extracted from PBMCs. Researchers made TCR beta libraries by using iRepertoire HTBI primers and running Arm-PCR on CDR3 regions. TCRdb passed the multiplex PCR reads through MiXCR, listing each CDR3 protein once. This sample has about 350,000 distinct CDR3 sequences; about 17% occur once, and the top ten carry 20% to 25%. In addition, the sample was reused for a study of T cells in Graves' hyperthyroidism and ophthalmopathy.

The material was peripheral blood mononuclear cells (PBMCs), obtained at new diagnosis, from a patient treated with antithyroid drugs. All receptors derive from a woman aged 18 to 35 with Graves disease.

This chain connects TRBV7-2 to TRBJ2-2; a possible D gene is TRBD1 (6 bases). Between the trimmed V and J ends, which lost 5 bases and 9 bases, there was a span of 16 bases. The CDR3 runs to 14 residues. Germline V gene sequence: CDR1 SGHTA, CDR2 FQGNSA. The CDR3 region is CASSPRDIQRELFF. The DNA of the CDR3 is TGTGCCAGCAGCCCTCGGGACATACAACGGGAGCTGTTTTTT. Full variable domain (rest looked up from reference TRBV7-2 and TRBJ2-2): GAGVSQSPSNKVTEKGKDVELRCDPISGHTALYWYRQSLGQGLEFLIYFQGNSAPDKSGLPSDRFSAERTGGSVSTLTIQRTQQEDSAVYLCASSPRDIQRELFFGEGSRLTVL.

This chain connects TRBV9 to TRBJ1-6; the match to TRBD1 covers 7 bases. This CDR3 has 15 residues. Germline CDR1 SGDLS, CDR2 YYNGEE. J was trimmed by 11 bases and V by 3 bases; bases with no gene match: 11. The CDR3 loop reads CASSASDRAVAPLHF. In DNA form, the CDR3 reads TGTGCCAGCAGCGCTTCCGACAGGGCCGTGGCACCCCTCCACTTT.

This clonotype showed up many times. An end of the junction differs from the germline gene, which may be a read error. The chain has TRBV5-1 and TRBJ2-7, with D unclear. CDR3 length equals 13 residues. Germline V CDR1 and CDR2: SGHRS, YFSETQ. The CDR3 here is CASSLVRSYEQYF. The CDR3 coding sequence is TGTGCCAGCAGCTTAGTTCGGTCGTACGAGCAGTACTTC.

This chain joins TRBV7-9 and TRBJ1-5; D is perhaps TRBD1 (5 bases). Per germline, CDR1 SEHNR and CDR2 FQNEAQ (reference sequence). V lost 4 bases and J 4 bases, leaving 11 bases between the germline ends. This CDR3 contains 14 residues. The CDR3 is CASSSGRRNQPQHF. In DNA, the CDR3 is TGTGCCAGCAGCTCGGGACGACGGAATCAGCCCCAGCATTTT.

As to this clonotype: This may stem from a read error, because a much larger clone lies one nucleotide away. This sequence joins TRBV5-1 and TRBJ1-4; a possible D gene is TRBD1 (6 bases). CDR3 length: 15 residues. CDR1 is SGHRS, CDR2 YFSETQ, per germline. V lost 4 bases and J lost 8, with 18 bases in between. CDR3 coding DNA: TGCGCCAGCAGCGCGGGGGGCAGTCTCTTAGAAAAACTGTTTTTT. This codes for CASSAGGSLLEKLFF.

The J gene is TRBJ2-1, the V gene TRBV5-1, with 11 bases fitting TRBD2. CDR3 length: 20 residues. V shed 3 bases and J 0 bases; nucleotides not matched to a gene: 14. In germline, CDR1 is SGHRS, CDR2 YFSETQ. The CDR3 region has the DNA TGCGCCAGCAGCTCCGACGCTACTAGCGGGGGCAGCCGCTCCTACAATGAGCAGTTCTTC. Translated, it gives CASSSDATSGGSRSYNEQFF.

This clonotype was seen many times. The chain joins TRBV3-1 to TRBJ2-3; 12 nucleotides line up with TRBD2. The CDR3 runs to 15 residues. Germline CDR1 is LGHDT and CDR2 is YNNKEL (reference sequence). Trimming cost V 7 bases and J 3 bases; bases outside gene matches: 5. DNA of the CDR3: TGTGCCAGCACCGAAGGACTAGCGGGGACAGATACGCAGTATTTT. Protein: CASTEGLAGTDTQYF.

This clonotype occurred many times. The V call is TRBV5-1, the J call TRBJ2-5; no clear D. V was trimmed by 8 bases and J by 5 bases, leaving 22 bases between them. Germline V gene data show CDR1 as SGHRS and CDR2 as YFSETQ. The CDR3 is 15 residues long. This CDR3 is CASSPSTVFQETQYF. CDR3 in DNA: TGCGCCAGTTCTCCAAGCACGGTATTCCAGGAGACCCAGTACTTC.

Ten or more counts support this clonotype. CDR3 coding DNA: TGTGCCAGCAGCTCCCGCGGCGGGAGGTTGGCCGGGGAGCTGTTTTTT. Translation: CASSSRGGRLAGELFF. The chain couples TRBV3-1 to TRBJ2-2; 8 nucleotides line up with TRBD2. V shed 5 bases, J shed 6 bases, and the junction held 11 bases outside the gene matches. CDR3 length: 16 amino acids. Germline V gene sequence: CDR1 LGHDT, CDR2 YNNKEL (reference sequence).

The table lists this clonotype with a few counts. V and J are TRBV9 and TRBJ2-3, with no clear D. V lost 3 bases and J 1 base, leaving 12 bases between the germline ends. Germline CDR1 and CDR2: SGDLS and YYNGEE. CDR3 length: 15 residues. For the CDR3, the DNA is TGTGCCAGCAGCGGCCCCCCGATTGGCACAGATACGCAGTATTTT. It encodes CASSGPPIGTDTQYF.

This clonotype was detected a few times. The chain joins TRBV4-2 to TRBJ2-7; TRBD2 matches 8 bases. Germline V lookup: CDR1 LGHNA, CDR2 YNFKEQ. The CDR3 is 16 amino acids. The V gene end was trimmed by 5 bases and the J gene end by 0 bases; junction bases not matched to a gene: 9. The CDR3 nucleotides read TGTGCCAGCAGCTATAAAAGCGGGAGTGACTCCTACGAGCAGTACTTC. Residues: CASSYKSGSDSYEQYF.

This rearrangement joins TRBV3-1 to TRBJ2-1, with D possibly TRBD2 on 5 matching bases. Germline-derived CDR1 and CDR2 are LGHDT and YNNKEL (reference sequence). The CDR3 extends over 12 amino acids. Trimming shortened V by 0 bases and J by 8 bases, and 5 bases separated the two germline ends. CDR3: CASSQDGDEQFF. The DNA of the CDR3 is TGTGCCAGCAGCCAAGACGGGGATGAGCAGTTCTTC.

This clonotype was counted many times. The chain is built from TRBV10-3 and TRBJ2-3; tentatively, D is TRBD1 (5 bases). V lost 1 base and J 3 bases, leaving 11 bases between the germline ends. This CDR3 is 15 amino acids long. In germline, CDR1 is ENHRY, CDR2 SYGVKD. CDR3 region: CAISEWGGGTDTQYF. Written as DNA, the CDR3 is TGTGCCATCAGTGAGTGGGGCGGTGGGACAGATACGCAGTATTTT.

This clonotype was seen only a few times. This chain joins TRBV12-3 or TRBV12-4 and TRBJ1-2; 10 positions agree with TRBD1. V gave up 6 bases and J gave up 5 bases; unmatched junction bases: 3. CDR3 size: 13 residues. The CDR3 loop reads CASRPGQGYGYTF. CDR3 nucleotide sequence: TGTGCCAGCAGGCCGGGACAGGGGTATGGCTACACCTTC.

This clonotype was detected many times. The V and J genes are TRBV12-3 or TRBV12-4 and TRBJ2-1; perhaps TRBD1 as D (5 bases). The CDR3 spans 12 residues. The V gene lost 4 bases and the J gene lost 8 bases, with 9 bases spanning the gap. The CDR3 sequence: CASSYQGYEQFF. CDR3 DNA: TGTGCCAGCAGTTACCAGGGTTATGAGCAGTTCTTC.

Ten or more counts support this clonotype. This chain joins TRBV12-3 or TRBV12-4 and TRBJ1-1; 9 bases align to TRBD1. The length of the CDR3 is 13 residues. The V and J ends lost 0 bases and 11 bases, in that order; junction bases with no gene match: 4. The CDR3 DNA is TGTGCCAGCAGTTTAGCACCGACAGGGGGTGCTTTCTTT. It specifies CASSLAPTGGAFF.

The table lists this clonotype with a few counts. The chain carries TRBV9 and TRBJ2-7, with D perhaps given as TRBD1 or TRBD2 (5 bases each). This CDR3 comprises 14 residues. Germline V gene lookup returns CDR1 SGDLS and CDR2 YYNGEE. Trimming left V 4 bases short and J 3 bases short, with 14 bases between. CDR3 residues: CASSPPGLHYEQYF. CDR3 DNA sequence: TGTGCCAGCAGCCCCCCGGGGCTGCACTACGAGCAGTACTTC.

The sample holds many counts of this clonotype. The gene calls are TRBV20-1 and TRBJ2-5; 15 bases align to TRBD2. There are 15 residues in the CDR3. The J segment lost 4 bases and the V segment lost 4 bases, leaving 4 bases of the junction unmatched. Per the germline V gene, CDR1 is DFQATT and CDR2 is SNEGSKA (reference sequence). The CDR3 sequence: CSATGLAGGLETQYF. CDR3 in DNA: TGCAGTGCTACCGGACTAGCGGGAGGGTTAGAGACCCAGTACTTC.